Listed below are T cell receptor beta chains from one sample, sequenced in a study of T-cell reconstitution after alpha-beta-depleted transplantation in children. TCRdb itself ran the PCR reads through MiXCR, one entry per CDR3 protein. Seen here are about 600,000 distinct CDR3 sequences, more than 20% observed once, and the top ten hold 14%. The source was PBMCs, mostly from graft donor cells, collected 360 days after TCRalphabeta/CD19-depleted stem cell transplant. The receptors were sampled from a boy in the first two years of life who had a stem cell transplant for acute myeloid leukemia, so the T cells may come from the graft donor. Each CDR3 is given with its conserved first and last residue. A D gene is named only where the DNA matches it firmly. Size tells how often a clone was seen (once, few, many) or the class of an expanded clone, and some rows leave it out.

clone size | J gene | D gene | V gene | CDR3 protein | CDR3 DNA
few | TRBJ1-5 | TRBD1 | TRBV20-1 | CSARPGRGLYQPQHF | TGCAGTGCTAGGCCCGGGAGGGGGCTTTATCAGCCCCAGCATTTT
- | TRBJ2-7 | TRBD2 | TRBV4-3 | CASSQDRTSGLEQYF | TGCGCCAGCAGCCAAGATAGGACTAGCGGTCTCGAGCAGTACTTC
many | TRBJ2-1 | - | TRBV29-1 | CSVEDLAGDEQFF | TGCAGCGTTGAAGATCTTGCAGGGGATGAGCAGTTCTTC
- | TRBJ2-7 | - | TRBV6-1 | CASPTVPSYEQYF | TGTGCCAGCCCAACAGTCCCCTCCTACGAGCAGTACTTC
many | TRBJ2-3 | - | TRBV20-1 | CSAGLMPTPDTQYF | TGCAGTGCTGGTCTGATGCCCACCCCAGATACGCAGTATTTT
- | TRBJ2-7 | TRBD2 | TRBV10-3 | CAIRGTSGPYEQYF | TGTGCCATCAGAGGGACTAGCGGCCCCTACGAGCAGTACTTC
many | TRBJ1-3 | - | TRBV12-3/TRBV12-4 | CARLFNGESGNTIYF | TGTGCCAGACTTTTCAACGGGGAATCGGGAAACACCATATATTTT
- | TRBJ2-3 | - | TRBV12-3/TRBV12-4 | CASTEGAFGVTQYF | TGTGCCAGCACTGAGGGCGCTTTCGGTGTTACGCAGTATTTT
few | TRBJ2-3 | - | TRBV7-2 | CASSLVGLDTQYF | TGTGCCAGCAGCTTAGTCGGCTTAGATACGCAGTATTTT
many | TRBJ2-3 | TRBD1 | TRBV5-1 | CASSLARQGATDTQYF | TGCGCCAGCAGCTTGGCCCGACAGGGGGCCACAGATACGCAGTATTTT
many | TRBJ2-7 | - | TRBV6-6 | CASSRVSSYEQYF | TGTGCCAGCAGCCGAGTTAGCTCCTACGAGCAGTACTTC
- | TRBJ2-1 | - | TRBV20-1 | CSARNQGYEQFF | TGCAGTGCTAGGAATCAGGGTTATGAGCAGTTCTTC
few | TRBJ2-2 | - | TRBV28 | CASTQNGEGLVAGELFF | TGTGCCAGCACCCAAAACGGGGAAGGTTTAGTAGCCGGGGAGCTGTTTTTT
- | TRBJ1-5 | - | TRBV18 | CASSPRNRVGGQPQHF | TGTGCCAGCTCACCACGTAACAGGGTCGGTGGTCAGCCCCAGCATTTT
few | TRBJ2-3 | TRBD1 | TRBV12-3/TRBV12-4 | CASSPGQGPSLDTQYF | TGTGCCAGCAGTCCGGGACAGGGCCCAAGCCTAGATACGCAGTATTTT
- | TRBJ1-1 | TRBD1 | TRBV20-1 | CSAHRGLNTEAFF | TGCAGTGCCCACAGGGGCTTGAACACTGAAGCTTTCTTT
- | TRBJ2-1 | TRBD2 | TRBV10-3 | CAIGSGALYNEQFF | TGTGCCATCGGAAGCGGGGCCCTATACAATGAGCAGTTCTTC
many | TRBJ2-5 | TRBD1 | TRBV5-6 | CASSWDRGEETQYF | TGTGCCAGCAGCTGGGACAGGGGAGAGGAGACCCAGTACTTC
many | TRBJ2-5 | TRBD1 | TRBV7-2 | CASSFPLGTVQETQYF | TGTGCCAGCAGCTTTCCCCTGGGGACAGTGCAAGAGACCCAGTACTTC
few | TRBJ2-3 | TRBD2 | TRBV6-4 | CATYRTSGPSSTDTQYF | TGTGCCACCTACAGGACTAGCGGACCCTCTAGCACAGATACGCAGTATTTT
- | TRBJ2-1 | - | TRBV19 | CASSTTGFSYNEQFF | TGTGCCAGTAGTACTACAGGGTTCTCCTACAATGAGCAGTTCTTC
many | TRBJ1-1 | TRBD1 | TRBV12-3/TRBV12-4 | CASRQTGENLEAFF | TGTGCCAGCAGACAGACAGGGGAAAACCTTGAAGCTTTCTTT
few | TRBJ2-3 | - | TRBV20-1 | CSPRDRGVSDTQYF | TGCAGCCCGCGGGACCGGGGAGTTTCGGATACGCAGTATTTT
many | TRBJ2-1 | TRBD2 | TRBV29-1 | CSVKTRLAGGNEQFF | TGCAGCGTTAAAACCCGGCTAGCGGGGGGCAATGAGCAGTTCTTC
- | TRBJ2-1 | - | TRBV4-2 | CASSQLVLGGGSYNEQFF | TGTGCCAGCAGCCAACTCGTCCTAGGGGGGGGGAGTTACAATGAGCAGTTCTTC
- | TRBJ2-1 | - | TRBV5-1 | CASSLLGGPGNEQFF | TGCGCCAGCAGCTTACTCGGGGGGCCAGGCAATGAGCAGTTCTTC
- | TRBJ1-3 | - | TRBV10-3 | CAISEGRYPAGNTIYF | TGTGCCATCAGTGAAGGGCGGTATCCCGCTGGAAACACCATATATTTT
few | TRBJ1-2 | TRBD1 | TRBV6-4 | CASSYSGTGGGGYTF | TGTGCCAGCAGTTACTCCGGGACAGGGGGCGGTGGCTACACCTTC
- | TRBJ2-1 | - | TRBV29-1 | CSVAPREYNEQFF | TGCAGCGTTGCACCCAGGGAATACAATGAGCAGTTCTTC
- | TRBJ2-2 | - | TRBV4-3 | CASSQEMSSEQANTGELFF | TGCGCCAGCAGCCAAGAAATGAGTAGCGAACAGGCGAACACCGGGGAGCTGTTTTTT
- | TRBJ2-1 | TRBD2 | TRBV14 | CASSQGLAGTLYNEQFF | TGTGCCAGCAGCCAAGGACTAGCGGGAACCCTATACAATGAGCAGTTCTTC
- | TRBJ2-5 | TRBD1 | TRBV29-1 | CSVSRGLGETQYF | TGCAGCGTATCCAGGGGGCTCGGAGAGACCCAGTACTTC
- | TRBJ1-5 | - | TRBV12-3/TRBV12-4 | CASSFSSRENQPQHF | TGTGCCAGCAGTTTTTCGTCCAGGGAAAATCAGCCCCAGCATTTT
many | TRBJ2-7 | - | TRBV12-3/TRBV12-4 | CASSFGLISYEQYF | TGTGCCAGCAGTTTCGGACTGATCTCCTACGAGCAGTACTTC
- | TRBJ2-2 | TRBD2 | TRBV6-5 | CASSYIAGVTGELFF | TGTGCCAGCAGTTATATAGCGGGGGTCACCGGGGAGCTGTTTTTT
many | TRBJ2-3 | TRBD2 | TRBV29-1 | CSVPQRDTDTQYF | TGCAGCGTGCCACAGCGGGACACAGATACGCAGTATTTT
- | TRBJ1-1 | - | TRBV3-1 | CASSHEGRHTEAFF | TGTGCCAGCAGCCATGAGGGACGGCACACTGAAGCTTTCTTT
few | TRBJ1-2 | TRBD1 | TRBV29-1 | CSVLQGDYGYTF | TGCAGCGTTTTACAGGGGGACTATGGCTACACCTTC
few | TRBJ2-1 | - | TRBV5-1 | CASSFPGPSAYNEQFF | TGCGCCAGCAGCTTCCCGGGACCATCCGCCTACAATGAGCAGTTCTTC
- | TRBJ2-2 | TRBD2 | TRBV6-5 | CASSYGLAGGRAGELFF | TGTGCCAGCAGTTACGGACTAGCGGGGGGCCGGGCCGGGGAGCTGTTTTTT
- | TRBJ2-3 | TRBD2 | TRBV12-3/TRBV12-4 | CASRTSGGATDTQYF | TGTGCCAGCAGGACTAGCGGGGGGGCAACAGATACGCAGTATTTT
many | TRBJ2-7 | TRBD2 | TRBV12-3/TRBV12-4 | CASSSGTSGSYEQYF | TGTGCCAGCAGCTCCGGGACTAGCGGGAGCTACGAGCAGTACTTC
- | TRBJ2-5 | TRBD2 | TRBV3-1 | CATGGRAYPWTQYF | TGTGCCACGGGGGGGAGGGCCTATCCGTGGACCCAGTACTTC
- | TRBJ2-5 | - | TRBV20-1 | CSAYLTPQETQYF | TGCAGTGCGTACCTCACGCCTCAAGAGACCCAGTACTTC
many | TRBJ1-2 | - | TRBV5-1 | CASSLPQGNGYTF | TGCGCCAGCAGCTTACCTCAGGGGAATGGCTACACCTTC
few | TRBJ2-5 | - | TRBV29-1 | CSVKVSGQGTEYF | TGCAGCGTGAAGGTCTCGGGGCAGGGTACGGAGTACTTC
many | TRBJ2-5 | - | TRBV3-1 | CASSQENLDRQETQYF | TGTGCCAGCAGCCAGGAAAACTTGGACCGGCAAGAGACCCAGTACTTC
many | TRBJ2-5 | - | TRBV4-2 | CASRLTGKETQYF | TGTGCCAGCAGGCTCACAGGGAAAGAGACCCAGTACTTC
many | TRBJ2-4 | TRBD2 | TRBV5-5 | CASSLVGTRPNIQYF | TGTGCCAGCAGCTTGGTAGGGACTAGACCAAACATTCAGTACTTC
few | TRBJ1-2 | TRBD1 | TRBV9 | CASSVEGQGAYGYTF | TGTGCCAGCAGCGTAGAGGGACAGGGGGCGTATGGCTACACCTTC
many | TRBJ1-2 | - | TRBV6-1 | CASRSAFKGYVYGYTF | TGTGCCAGCAGGAGTGCTTTCAAGGGGTACGTCTATGGCTACACCTTC
few | TRBJ2-5 | - | TRBV13 | CASSAGPGYQETQYF | TGTGCCAGCAGCGCAGGACCAGGGTACCAAGAGACCCAGTACTTC
- | TRBJ2-3 | - | TRBV7-3 | CASSSTPTDTQYF | TGTGCCAGCAGCTCTACCCCCACAGATACGCAGTATTTT